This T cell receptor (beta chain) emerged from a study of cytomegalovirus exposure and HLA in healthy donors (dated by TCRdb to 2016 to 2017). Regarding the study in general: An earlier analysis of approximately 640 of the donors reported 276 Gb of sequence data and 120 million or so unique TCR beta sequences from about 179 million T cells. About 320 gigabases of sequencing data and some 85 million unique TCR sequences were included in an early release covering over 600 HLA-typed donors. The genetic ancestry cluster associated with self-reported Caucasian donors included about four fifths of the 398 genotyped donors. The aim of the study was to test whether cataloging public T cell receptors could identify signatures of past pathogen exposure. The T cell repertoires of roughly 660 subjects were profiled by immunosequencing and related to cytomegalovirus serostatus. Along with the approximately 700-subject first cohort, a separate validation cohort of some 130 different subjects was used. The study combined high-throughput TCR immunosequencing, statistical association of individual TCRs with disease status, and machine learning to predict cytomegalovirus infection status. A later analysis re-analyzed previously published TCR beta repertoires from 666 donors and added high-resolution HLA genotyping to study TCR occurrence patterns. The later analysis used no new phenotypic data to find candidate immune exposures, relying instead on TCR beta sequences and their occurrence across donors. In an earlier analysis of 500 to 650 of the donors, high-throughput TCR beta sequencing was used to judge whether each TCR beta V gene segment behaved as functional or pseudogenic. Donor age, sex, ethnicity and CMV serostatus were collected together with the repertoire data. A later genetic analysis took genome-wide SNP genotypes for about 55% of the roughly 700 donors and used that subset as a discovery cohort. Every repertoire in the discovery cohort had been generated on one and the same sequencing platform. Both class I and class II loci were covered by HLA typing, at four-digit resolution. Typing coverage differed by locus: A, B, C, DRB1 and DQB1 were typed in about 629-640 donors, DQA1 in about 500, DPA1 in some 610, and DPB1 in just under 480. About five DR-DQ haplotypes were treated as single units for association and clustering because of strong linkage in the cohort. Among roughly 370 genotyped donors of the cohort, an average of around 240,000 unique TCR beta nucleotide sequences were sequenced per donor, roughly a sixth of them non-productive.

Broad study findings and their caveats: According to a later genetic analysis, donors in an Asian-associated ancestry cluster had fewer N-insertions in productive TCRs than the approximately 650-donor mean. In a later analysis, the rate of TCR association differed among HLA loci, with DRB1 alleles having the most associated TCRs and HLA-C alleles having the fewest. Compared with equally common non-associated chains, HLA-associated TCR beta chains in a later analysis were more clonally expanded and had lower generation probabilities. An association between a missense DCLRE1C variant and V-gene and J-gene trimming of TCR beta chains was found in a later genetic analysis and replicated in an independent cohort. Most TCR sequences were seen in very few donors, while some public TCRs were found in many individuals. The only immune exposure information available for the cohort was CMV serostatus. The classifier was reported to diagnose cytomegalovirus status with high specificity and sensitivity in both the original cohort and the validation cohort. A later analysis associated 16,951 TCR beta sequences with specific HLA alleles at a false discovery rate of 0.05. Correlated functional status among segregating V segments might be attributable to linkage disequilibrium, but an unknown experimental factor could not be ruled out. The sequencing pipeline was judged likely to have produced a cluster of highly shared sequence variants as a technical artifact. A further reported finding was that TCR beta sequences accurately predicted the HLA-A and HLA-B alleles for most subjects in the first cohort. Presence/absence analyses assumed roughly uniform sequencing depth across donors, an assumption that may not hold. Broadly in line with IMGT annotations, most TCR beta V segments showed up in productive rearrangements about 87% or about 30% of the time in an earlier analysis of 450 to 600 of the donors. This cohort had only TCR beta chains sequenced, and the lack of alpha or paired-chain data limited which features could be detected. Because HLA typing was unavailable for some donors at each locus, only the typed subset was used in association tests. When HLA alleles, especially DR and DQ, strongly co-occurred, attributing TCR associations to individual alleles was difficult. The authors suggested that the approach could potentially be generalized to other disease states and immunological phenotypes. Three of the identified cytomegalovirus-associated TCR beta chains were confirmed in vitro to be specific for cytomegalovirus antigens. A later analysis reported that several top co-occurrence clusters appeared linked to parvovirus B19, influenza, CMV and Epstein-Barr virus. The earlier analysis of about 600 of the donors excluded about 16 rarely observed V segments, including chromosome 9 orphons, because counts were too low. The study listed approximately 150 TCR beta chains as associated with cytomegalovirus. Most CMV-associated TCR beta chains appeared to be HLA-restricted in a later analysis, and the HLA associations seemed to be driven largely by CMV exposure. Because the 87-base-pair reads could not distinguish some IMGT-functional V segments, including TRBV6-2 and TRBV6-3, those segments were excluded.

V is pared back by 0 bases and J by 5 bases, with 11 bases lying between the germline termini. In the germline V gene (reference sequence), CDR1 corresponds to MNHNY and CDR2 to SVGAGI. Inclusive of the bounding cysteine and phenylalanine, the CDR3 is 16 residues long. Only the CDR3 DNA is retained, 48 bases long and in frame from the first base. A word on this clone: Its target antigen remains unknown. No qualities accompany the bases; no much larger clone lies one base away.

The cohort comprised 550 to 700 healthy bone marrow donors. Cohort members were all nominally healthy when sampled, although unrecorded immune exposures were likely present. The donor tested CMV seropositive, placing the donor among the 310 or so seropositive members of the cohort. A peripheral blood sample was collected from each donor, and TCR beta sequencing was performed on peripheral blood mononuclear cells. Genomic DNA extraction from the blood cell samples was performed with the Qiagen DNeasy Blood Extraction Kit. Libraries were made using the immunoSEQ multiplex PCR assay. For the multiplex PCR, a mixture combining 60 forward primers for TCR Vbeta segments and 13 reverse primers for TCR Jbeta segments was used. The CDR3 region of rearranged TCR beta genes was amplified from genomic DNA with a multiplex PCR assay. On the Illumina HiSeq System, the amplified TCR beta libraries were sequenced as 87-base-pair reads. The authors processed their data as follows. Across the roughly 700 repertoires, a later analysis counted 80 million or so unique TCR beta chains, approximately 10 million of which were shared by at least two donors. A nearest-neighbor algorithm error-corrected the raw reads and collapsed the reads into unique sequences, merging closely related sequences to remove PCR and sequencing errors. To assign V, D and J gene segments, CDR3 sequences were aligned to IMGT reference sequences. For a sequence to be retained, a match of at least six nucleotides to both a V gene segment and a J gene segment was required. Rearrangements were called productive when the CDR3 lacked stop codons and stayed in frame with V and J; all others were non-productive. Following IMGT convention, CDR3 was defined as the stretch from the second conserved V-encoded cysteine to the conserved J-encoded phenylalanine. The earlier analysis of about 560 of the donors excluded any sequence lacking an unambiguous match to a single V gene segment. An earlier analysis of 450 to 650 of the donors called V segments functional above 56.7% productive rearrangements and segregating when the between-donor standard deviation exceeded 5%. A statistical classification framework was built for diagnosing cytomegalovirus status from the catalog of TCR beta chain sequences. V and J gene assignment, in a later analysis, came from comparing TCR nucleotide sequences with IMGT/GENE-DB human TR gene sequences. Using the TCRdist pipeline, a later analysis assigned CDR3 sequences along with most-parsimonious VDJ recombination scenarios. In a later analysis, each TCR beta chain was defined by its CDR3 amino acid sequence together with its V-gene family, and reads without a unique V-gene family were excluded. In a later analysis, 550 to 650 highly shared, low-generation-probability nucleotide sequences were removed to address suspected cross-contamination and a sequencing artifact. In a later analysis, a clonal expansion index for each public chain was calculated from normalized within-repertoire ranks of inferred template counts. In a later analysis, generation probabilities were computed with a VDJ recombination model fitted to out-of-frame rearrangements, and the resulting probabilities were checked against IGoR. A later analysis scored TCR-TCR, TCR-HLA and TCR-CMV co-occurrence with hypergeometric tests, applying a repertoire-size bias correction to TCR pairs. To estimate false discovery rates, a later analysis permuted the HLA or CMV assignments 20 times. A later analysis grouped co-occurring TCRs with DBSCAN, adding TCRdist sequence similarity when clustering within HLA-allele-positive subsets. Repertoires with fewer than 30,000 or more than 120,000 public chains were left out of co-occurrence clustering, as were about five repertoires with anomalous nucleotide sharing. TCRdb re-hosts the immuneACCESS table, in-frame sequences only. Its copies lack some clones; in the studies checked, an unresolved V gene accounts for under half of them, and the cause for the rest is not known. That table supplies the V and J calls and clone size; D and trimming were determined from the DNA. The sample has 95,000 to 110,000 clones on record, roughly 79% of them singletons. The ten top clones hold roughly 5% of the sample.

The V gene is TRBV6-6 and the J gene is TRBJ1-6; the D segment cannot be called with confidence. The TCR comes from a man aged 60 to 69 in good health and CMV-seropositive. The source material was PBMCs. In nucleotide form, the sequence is TGTGCCAGCAGTTACTCGATGGGGAGGGATAATTCACCCCTCCACTTT. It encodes CASSYSMGRDNSPLHF.